This T cell receptor (beta chain) derives from a study of shared clonotypes between healthy human individuals (dated by TCRdb to the early 2020s). Context from the whole study: The cohort included three men and two women between 18 and 49 years of age. To estimate repertoire size and how much clonotypes are shared between individuals, the study performed deep sequencing of blood TCR repertoires from a handful of healthy adults. Different laboratories and diverse techniques were used to prepare libraries and sequence TCR repertoires, to increase sequencing depth and limit assay-specific biases. Between about 0.8 and 9 billion PBMCs per donor were obtained by leukapheresis. The research as a whole found: Sampling was restricted to blood, and TCR repertoires in tissue are likely to differ from TCR repertoires in blood. Pairwise subsampling indicated that sequencing depth was expected to affect the degree of clonotype sharing among donors. Because the study included only a small number of donors, the genetic and exposure-history diversity represented was limited.

CDR1 and CDR2, looked up from the germline V gene, are MDHEN and SYDVKM. Reading from cysteine to phenylalanine, the CDR3 counts 15 amino acids. Only the CDR3 portion is preserved as DNA: 45 bases, with reading frame beginning at the first base. Using the deep immunoSEQ assay, multiplex PCR amplified TCR CDR3 regions from genomic DNA. Extracted genomic DNA from each cell subset was spread evenly across all wells of several immunoSEQ 96-well plates, with each plate serving as a replicate. For unsorted PBMC, each replicate PCR was loaded with approximately 0.3 ug genomic DNA, equivalent to 25,000 to 35,000 T cell genomes. Unsorted PBMC genomic DNA was sequenced across ten immunoSEQ deep assay plates. Purified libraries were quantified with a Qubit 3.0 fluorometer, sized on a Bioanalyzer 2100, and re-quantified with the KAPA Library Quantification kit. A separate single-read 150-cycle Illumina NextSeq 550 flow cell was used to sequence each immunoSEQ 96-well plate. The paper's processing steps were these. The immunoSEQ output contained only junctional sequences without quality scores, so filtering could not match that applied to full-length reads. To assign V/J genes and CDR3, sequences were annotated against IMGT germline references using PyIR, a Python wrapper for IgBLAST v1.9. Reads were filtered out if the reads had weak V/J assignments (E-value above 1e-6), no CDR3, stop codons, out-of-frame junctions, or ambiguous translated residues. A V3J clonotype was defined by an identical inferred V gene, J gene, and CDR3 amino acid sequence. The percentage overlap between two repertoires was calculated by dividing the number of shared unique clonotypes by the size of the smaller repertoire. RTK rarefaction, the Chao1 estimator, and Recon v2.1 estimates of unobserved clonotypes were used to assess repertoire richness. TCRdb took over this immuneACCESS table, retaining in-frame rearrangements with V and J assigned. Such tables are incomplete; in checked studies, under half of the missing clones stem from an unresolved V gene, and the remainder is unexplained. The DNA was the basis for D and trimming; V, J and clone size are from that table. Present in this sample are fewer than 650,000 clones, around 77% of which were seen just once. Jointly, the top ten make up about 12% of the sample.

Healthy HIV-negative adults with no recently reported acute infections or vaccinations were included as donors. Every donor was a Caucasian adult living in Nashville, Tennessee, USA. For unsorted samples, tens of millions of PBMCs were counted, and genomic DNA was extracted using the QIAamp DNA Blood Mini kit. Blood was obtained by leukapheresis, after which PBMCs were separated by Ficoll-Histopaque density gradient centrifugation and cryopreserved in liquid nitrogen vapor phase. A note on this clone: The target of this receptor is not known. The junction does not match germline at one end; this may be a read error.

The chain is encoded by TRBV28 joined to TRBJ2-5; a stretch of 9 junction bases matches TRBD1. This clonotype originated in a woman aged 40 to 50 in good health. Some clones in this sample may be carry-over from other donors' samples. The material sequenced was PBMCs. The DNA sequence is TGTGCCGGCAGTTCTTCCGGGACAGGGCAAGAGACCCAGTACTTC. This yields the protein CAGSSSGTGQETQYF.